These 15 T cell receptor beta chains were all obtained from the same sample, sequenced in a study of OX40 agonist ivuxolimab in advanced cancers. Repertoires were generated with immunoSEQ multiplex PCR, while TCRdb's copy carries only in-frame clones and drops some. The table shows 30,000 to 45,000 clones, with approximately 80% occurring only once. This material consisted of CD4+ or CD8+ T cells sorted from blood, taken in a trial of the OX40 agonist ivuxolimab. These receptor sequences come from an adult with an advanced solid tumor such as melanoma, head and neck, liver or kidney cancer.

This clone was counted a single time. The chain's CDR3 is CASNLGIYQPQHF. DNA for the CDR3: TGTGCCAGCAACCTGGGTATATATCAGCCCCAGCATTTT. This chain joins TRBV6-1 and TRBJ1-5; no clear D. CDR3 size: 13 residues. Germline loops: CDR1 MNHNS, CDR2 SASEGT. Trimming took 7 bases from V and 5 from J, leaving 12 bases between them.

This chain connects TRBV7-9 to TRBJ2-7; 8 positions agree with TRBD1. There are 18 residues in the CDR3. CDR1 is SEHNR, CDR2 FQNEAQ, per germline (reference sequence). Losses at the gene ends were 5 bases for V and 2 bases for J; bases not matched to a gene: 17. The DNA for the CDR3 is TGTGCCAGCAGCGTATATCTTGCCGGGACAGGAAGTACCTACGAGCAGTACTTC. This codes for CASSVYLAGTGSTYEQYF.

This chain uses TRBV19 with TRBJ1-5, with no clear D. Germline V gene sequence: CDR1 LNHDA, CDR2 SQIVND (reference sequence). This CDR3 is 13 amino acids long. The V and J ends lost 3 bases and 5 bases respectively, with 8 bases between them. Written as DNA, the CDR3 is TGTGCCAGTAGTATCACAGTCGATCAGCCCCAGCATTTT. Amino acid sequence: CASSITVDQPQHF.

V is TRBV11-3 and J is TRBJ1-5, with a tentative D call TRBD1 (5 bases). The CDR3 is 13 residues long. V shed 5 bases and J shed 9 bases, with 14 bases lying between them. Germline V CDR1 and CDR2: SGHNT, YENEEA. This CDR3 is CASSLNNQGPQHF. The CDR3 region has the DNA TGTGCCAGCAGCCTAAACAACCAGGGGCCCCAGCATTTT.

Only a few counts were recorded for this clone. The V and J genes are TRBV5-1 and TRBJ2-3, with TRBD2 matching 8 bases. CDR1 SGHRS and CDR2 YFSETQ come from the germline V gene. V dropped 0 bases and J dropped 0; count of bases not matched to a gene: 6. The CDR3 sequence is 17 residues long. The CDR3 DNA is TGCGCCAGCAGCTTGGACCTTAGCGGGGTTAGCACAGATACGCAGTATTTT. It codes for CASSLDLSGVSTDTQYF.

This chain joins TRBV6-6 and TRBJ2-5, with 8 bases matching TRBD2. Germline loops: CDR1 MNHNY, CDR2 SVGAGI (reference sequence). V was pared by 9 bases and J by 6 bases, with 6 bases of the junction left unmatched. The CDR3 is made up of 12 amino acids. For the CDR3, the DNA is TGTGCCAGTGGTGGCGGGGGGAAGACCCAGTACTTC. Protein: CASGGGGKTQYF.

J is TRBJ2-3 and V is TRBV14; 8 bases align to TRBD1. Germline CDR1 SGHDN, CDR2 FVKESK. The V gene end was trimmed by 4 bases and the J gene end by 4 bases; junction bases not matched to a gene: 7. This CDR3 has 15 residues. CDR3 DNA sequence: TGTGCCAGCAGCCCTCGACAGGGGTGGTCAGATACGCAGTATTTT. Residues: CASSPRQGWSDTQYF.

The genes are TRBV7-8 and TRBJ2-3; tentative D call: TRBD2 (6 bases). V lost 6 bases, J lost 2 bases, and 12 bases lay in between. CDR1 is SGHVS, CDR2 FQNEAQ, per germline. CDR3 length: 14 residues. Here the CDR3 DNA reads TGTGCCAGCAGTGTTAGCGGACCCACAGATACGCAGTATTTT. Its protein is CASSVSGPTDTQYF.

This clone was found once. The chain carries TRBV9 and TRBJ2-7; 7 bases are a match to TRBD2. J was trimmed by 5 bases and V by 4 bases; bases with no gene match: 9. The CDR3 contains 14 residues. CDR1 is SGDLS, CDR2 YYNGEE, per germline. CDR3 protein: CASSPRTRGDEQYF. CDR3 coding DNA: TGTGCCAGCAGCCCCCGGACTAGAGGGGACGAGCAGTACTTC. Combining the CDR3 with reference TRBV9 and TRBJ2-7 gives the whole variable domain DSGVTQTPKHLITATGQRVTLRCSPRSGDLSVYWYQQSLDQGLQFLIQYYNGEERAKGNILERFSAQQFPDLHSELNLSSLELGDSALYFCASSPRTRGDEQYFGPGTRLTVT.

The rearrangement joins TRBV28 to TRBJ2-2; 9 bases line up with TRBD1. Trimming removed 4 bases from V and 6 bases from J; junction bases left unmatched: 12. Germline CDR1 is MDHEN and CDR2 is SYDVKM. The CDR3 runs to 17 residues. CDR3 amino acids: CASSSGRWDREAGELFF. The CDR3, as DNA: TGTGCCAGCAGTTCCGGGCGGTGGGACAGGGAGGCCGGGGAGCTGTTTTTT.

V usage is TRBV6-5 and J usage is TRBJ1-4; 11 nucleotides match TRBD1. V was pared by 4 bases and J by 6 bases, with 4 bases of the junction left unmatched. The CDR3 sequence is 15 residues long. CDR1 is MNHEY and CDR2 is SVGAGI in the germline V gene. The CDR3: CASSLGQGAYEKLFF. In DNA form, the CDR3 reads TGTGCCAGCAGTTTAGGACAGGGGGCCTATGAAAAACTGTTTTTT.

CDR3 DNA sequence: TGTGCCAGCAGCCGCCTTACAGGGGGCGGGACAGATACGCAGTATTTT. It translates to CASSRLTGGGTDTQYF. This sequence joins TRBV7-7 and TRBJ2-3; 9 bases map to TRBD1. Germline values: CDR1 SSHAT, CDR2 FNYEAQ (reference sequence). The CDR3 sequence is 16 residues long. V was pared by 5 bases and J by 3 bases, with 9 bases of the junction left unmatched. The whole variable domain, filled in from reference TRBV7-7 and TRBJ2-3, reads GAGVSQSPRYKVTKRGQDVTLRCDPISSHATLYWYQQALGQGPEFLTYFNYEAQPDKSGLPSDRFSAERPEGSISTLTIQRTEQRDSAMYRCASSRLTGGGTDTQYFGPGTRLTVL.

The V gene is TRBV19, the J gene TRBJ2-7; 7 positions agree with TRBD1. V trimming: 5 bases; J trimming: 3 bases; junction bases outside the gene matches: 13. This CDR3 has 16 residues. Germline CDR1 and CDR2: LNHDA and SQIVND (reference sequence). CDR3 residues: CASSWGITGAGYEQYF. The CDR3, as DNA: TGTGCCAGTAGTTGGGGGATCACAGGGGCGGGCTACGAGCAGTACTTC.

The V call is TRBV11-2, the J call TRBJ1-2; D remains ambiguous. Trimming stripped 5 bases from V and 8 bases from J, with 24 bases between. The CDR3 covers 16 residues. CDR1 and CDR2 from the germline V gene are SGHAT and FQNNGV. The DNA of the CDR3 is TGTGCCAGCAGCCTCCTGGGAGGGCCCTCCACGGGGGGCTACACCTTC. Translation gives CASSLLGGPSTGGYTF.

CDR3: CAWGSNTEAFF. The DNA for the CDR3 is TGTGCCTGGGGATCGAACACTGAAGCTTTCTTT. The genes are TRBV30 and TRBJ1-1; D gene uncertain. Trimming removed 5 bases from V and 1 base from J, with 5 bases in between. CDR1 is GTSNPN, CDR2 SVGIG, per germline (reference sequence). The CDR3 is 11 residues long.